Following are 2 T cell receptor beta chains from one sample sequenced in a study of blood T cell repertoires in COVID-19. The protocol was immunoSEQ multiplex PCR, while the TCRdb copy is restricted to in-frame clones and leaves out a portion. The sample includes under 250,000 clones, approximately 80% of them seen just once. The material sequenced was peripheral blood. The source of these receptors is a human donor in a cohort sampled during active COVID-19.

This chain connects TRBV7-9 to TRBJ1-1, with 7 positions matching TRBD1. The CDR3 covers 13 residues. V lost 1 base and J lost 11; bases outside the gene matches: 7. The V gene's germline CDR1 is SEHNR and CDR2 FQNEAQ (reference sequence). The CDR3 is CASSLDLQGIAFF. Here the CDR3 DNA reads TGTGCCAGCAGCTTAGATTTACAGGGGATTGCTTTCTTT.

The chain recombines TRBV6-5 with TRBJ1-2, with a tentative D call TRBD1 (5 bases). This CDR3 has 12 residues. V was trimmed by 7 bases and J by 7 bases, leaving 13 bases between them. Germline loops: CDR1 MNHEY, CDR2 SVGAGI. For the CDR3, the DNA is TGTGCCAGCATCCCGGGGGTTGGTGGCTACACCTTC. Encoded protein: CASIPGVGGYTF.